This T cell receptor beta chain was captured in a study of cytomegalovirus exposure and HLA in healthy donors. General observations from the study: Among donors in an Asian-associated ancestry cluster, a later analysis reportedly found fewer N-insertions than the roughly 730-donor mean. A missense DCLRE1C variant was associated with V- and J-gene trimming of TCR beta chains in a later analysis, and an independent cohort replicated the association.

PCR primers comprised 60 Vbeta and 13 Jbeta primers. Assay used: immunoSEQ multiplex PCR; TCRdb lists only in-frame clones, some missing. The table records fewer than 70,000 clones, about 86% of them present only once. In regard to this clone: The antigen remains undetermined.

Material: PBMCs. This receptor was obtained from a man between 35 and 55 years old in good health and CMV-seronegative.

The CDR3 reads CASSLGGANTGELFF. The CDR3 bases are TGTGCCAGCAGCTTAGGCGGGGCGAACACCGGGGAGCTGTTTTTT. The V gene is TRBV7-9, the J gene TRBJ2-2; perhaps TRBD2 as D (6 bases). The CDR3 is 15 residues long. Germline V gene sequence: CDR1 SEHNR, CDR2 FQNEAQ (reference sequence). V dropped 1 base and J dropped 0 bases, with 6 bases sitting between them.